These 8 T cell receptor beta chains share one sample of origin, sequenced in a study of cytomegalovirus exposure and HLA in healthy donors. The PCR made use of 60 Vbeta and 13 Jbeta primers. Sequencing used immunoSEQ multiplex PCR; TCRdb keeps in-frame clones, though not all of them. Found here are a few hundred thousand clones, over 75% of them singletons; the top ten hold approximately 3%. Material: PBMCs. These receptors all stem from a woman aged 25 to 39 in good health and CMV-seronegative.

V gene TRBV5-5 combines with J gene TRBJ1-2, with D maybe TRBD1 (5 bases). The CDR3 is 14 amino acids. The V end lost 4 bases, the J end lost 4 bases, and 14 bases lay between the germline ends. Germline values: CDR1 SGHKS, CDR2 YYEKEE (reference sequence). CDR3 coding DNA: TGTGCCAGCAGCAGTCAGGGTGTGAGCTATGGCTACACCTTC. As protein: CASSSQGVSYGYTF.

Here the CDR3 DNA reads TGTGCCAGCAGCCAAGGGAGACTCTACAATGAGCAGTTCTTC. This sequence encodes CASSQGRLYNEQFF. This chain connects TRBV4-2 to TRBJ2-1; D gene unclear. This CDR3 has 14 amino acids. Trimming stripped 1 base from V and 3 bases from J, with 7 bases between. The germline V gene encodes CDR1 LGHNA and CDR2 YNFKEQ.

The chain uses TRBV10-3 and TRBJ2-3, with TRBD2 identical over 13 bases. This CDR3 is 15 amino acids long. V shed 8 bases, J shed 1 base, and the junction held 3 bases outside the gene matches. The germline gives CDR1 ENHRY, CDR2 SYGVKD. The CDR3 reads CAIGLAGEGTDTQYF. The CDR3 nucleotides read TGTGCCATCGGACTAGCGGGAGAGGGCACAGATACGCAGTATTTT.

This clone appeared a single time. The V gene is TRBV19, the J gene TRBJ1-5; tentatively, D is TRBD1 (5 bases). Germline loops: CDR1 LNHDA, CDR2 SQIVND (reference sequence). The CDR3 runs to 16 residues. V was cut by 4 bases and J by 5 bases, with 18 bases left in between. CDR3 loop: CASSSPKSGPDQPQHF. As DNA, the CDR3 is TGTGCCAGTAGTAGTCCAAAGTCAGGGCCGGATCAGCCCCAGCATTTT.

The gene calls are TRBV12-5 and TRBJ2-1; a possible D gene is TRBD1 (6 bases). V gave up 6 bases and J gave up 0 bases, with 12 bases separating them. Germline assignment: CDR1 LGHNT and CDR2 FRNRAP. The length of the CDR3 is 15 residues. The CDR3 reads CASGAGQSSYNEQFF. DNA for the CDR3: TGTGCTAGTGGGGCTGGACAGAGCTCCTACAATGAGCAGTTCTTC.

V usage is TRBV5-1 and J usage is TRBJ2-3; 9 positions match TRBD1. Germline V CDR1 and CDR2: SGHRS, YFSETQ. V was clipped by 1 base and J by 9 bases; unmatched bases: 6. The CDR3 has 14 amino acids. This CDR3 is CASSLTGGAQTQYF. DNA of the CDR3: TGCGCCAGCAGCTTGACAGGGGGCGCCCAGACGCAGTATTTT.

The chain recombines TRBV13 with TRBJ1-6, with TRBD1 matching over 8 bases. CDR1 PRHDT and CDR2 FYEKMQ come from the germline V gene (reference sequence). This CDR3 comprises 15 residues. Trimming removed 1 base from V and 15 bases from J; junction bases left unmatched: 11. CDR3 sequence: CASSLASDRGLDLHF. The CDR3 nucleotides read TGTGCCAGCAGCTTAGCAAGCGACAGGGGCCTAGACCTCCACTTT. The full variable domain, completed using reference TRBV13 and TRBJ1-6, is AAGVIQSPRHLIKEKRETATLKCYPIPRHDTVYWYQQGPGQDPQFLISFYEKMQSDKGSIPDRFSAQQFSDYHSELNMSSLELGDSALYFCASSLASDRGLDLHFGNGTRLTVT.

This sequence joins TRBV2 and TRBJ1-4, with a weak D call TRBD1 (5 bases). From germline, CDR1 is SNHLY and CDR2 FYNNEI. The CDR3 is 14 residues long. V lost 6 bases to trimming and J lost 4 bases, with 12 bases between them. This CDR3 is CASREGTGNEKLFF. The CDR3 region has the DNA TGTGCCAGCAGGGAGGGGACGGGTAATGAAAAACTGTTTTTT.